This T cell receptor (beta chain) was sequenced for a study of cytomegalovirus exposure and HLA in healthy donors (dated by TCRdb to the late 2010s). Some background on the complete study: An earlier analysis of a few hundred of the donors reported around 280 Gb of sequence data and 90 million to 120 million unique TCR beta sequences obtained from about 180 million T cells. An early release covering roughly 580 HLA-typed donors comprised around 300 gigabases of sequencing data and about 90 million unique TCR sequences. The genetic ancestry cluster associated with self-reported Caucasian donors included about four fifths of the 398 genotyped donors. The study aimed to test whether signatures of past pathogen exposure could be identified by cataloging public T cell receptors. The study used immunosequencing to profile the T cell repertoires of several hundred subjects and linked those repertoires to cytomegalovirus serostatus. In addition to the first cohort of 666 subjects, a separate validation cohort of approximately 130 different subjects was used. High-throughput TCR immunosequencing, statistical association of individual TCRs with disease status, and machine learning were combined to predict cytomegalovirus infection status. A later analysis re-analyzed previously published TCR beta repertoires from hundreds of donors and added high-resolution HLA genotyping to study TCR occurrence patterns. The later analysis used no new phenotypic data to find candidate immune exposures, relying instead on TCR beta sequences and their occurrence across donors. To decide whether each TCR beta V gene segment behaved as functional or pseudogenic, an earlier analysis of 587 of the donors relied on high-throughput TCR beta sequencing. Donor age, sex, ethnicity and CMV serostatus were compiled together with the repertoire data. A later genetic analysis used genome-wide SNP genotypes for about 60% of the roughly 670 donors, treating that subset as a discovery cohort. Every discovery cohort repertoire had been produced on one sequencing platform. HLA typing included class I and class II loci at four-digit resolution. The number of donors typed differed by locus, with roughly 629-640 for A, B, C, DRB1 and DQB1, about 500 for DQA1, about 610 for DPA1, and around 430 for DPB1. A handful of DR-DQ haplotypes were handled as single units for association and clustering because linkage in the cohort was strong. Among a few hundred genotyped donors of the cohort, an average of about 240,000 unique TCR beta nucleotide sequences were sequenced per donor, around 20% of them non-productive. The research as a whole found: In the study, about 150 TCR beta chains were listed as associated with cytomegalovirus. In a later analysis, several top co-occurrence clusters were reported to appear linked to parvovirus B19, influenza, CMV and Epstein-Barr virus. Across donors, most TCR sequences were observed very rarely, whereas some public TCRs were present in many individuals. A later analysis found that most CMV-associated TCR beta chains appeared HLA-restricted, with HLA associations seemingly driven largely by CMV exposure. The only immune exposure information available for the cohort was CMV serostatus. A group of highly shared sequence variants was considered likely to be a technical artifact of the sequencing pipeline. When HLA alleles, especially DR and DQ, strongly co-occurred, TCR associations were difficult to assign to individual alleles. In an earlier analysis of 587 of the donors, most TCR beta V segments appeared in productive rearrangements about 90% or about 30% of the time, broadly matching IMGT annotations. The authors suggested that the approach could potentially be generalized to other disease states and immunological phenotypes. A further reported finding was that TCR beta sequences accurately predicted the HLA-A and HLA-B alleles for most subjects in the first cohort. Linkage disequilibrium might explain the correlated functional status among segregating V segments, but an unknown experimental factor could not be ruled out. The 87-base-pair reads could not distinguish some IMGT-functional V segments, including TRBV6-2 and TRBV6-3, so those segments were excluded. The classifier was reported to diagnose cytomegalovirus status with high specificity and sensitivity in both the original and validation cohorts. In this cohort, only TCR beta chains were sequenced, and detectable features were limited by the absence of alpha or paired-chain data. A later genetic analysis reported fewer N-insertions in productive TCRs among donors in an Asian-associated ancestry cluster than the roughly 720-donor mean. Because HLA typing was unavailable for some donors at each locus, only the typed subset was used in association tests. Three of the identified cytomegalovirus-associated TCR beta chains were confirmed in vitro to be specific for cytomegalovirus antigens. In a later analysis, the rate of TCR association differed among HLA loci, with DRB1 alleles having the most associated TCRs and HLA-C alleles having the fewest. In a later analysis, HLA-associated TCR beta chains were found to be more clonally expanded and to have lower generation probabilities than equally common non-associated chains. Specific HLA alleles were associated with 15,000 to 20,000 TCR beta sequences at a false discovery rate of 0.05 in a later analysis. An association between a missense DCLRE1C variant and V-gene and J-gene trimming of TCR beta chains was found in a later genetic analysis and replicated in an independent cohort. The earlier analysis of some 540 of the donors excluded over 15 rarely observed V segments, including chromosome 9 orphons, because counts were too low. Presence/absence analyses assumed roughly uniform sequencing depth across donors, an assumption that may not hold.

Including the terminal cysteine and phenylalanine, the CDR3 comprises 14 residues. The kept DNA is CDR3 alone, 42 bases in frame from the first base. CDR1 and CDR2 (LNHDA, SQIVND) derive from the germline V gene (reference sequence). V has 6 bases trimmed and J has 5 bases trimmed; junction bases matching no gene number 7. Library prep was done by the immunoSEQ multiplex PCR assay. For the multiplex PCR, a mixture combining 60 forward primers for TCR Vbeta segments and 13 reverse primers for TCR Jbeta segments was used. The CDR3 region of rearranged TCR beta genes was amplified from genomic DNA with a multiplex PCR assay. Amplified TCR beta libraries were sequenced as 87-base-pair reads on the Illumina HiSeq System. The original methods were these. In a later analysis, some 80 million unique TCR beta chains were counted across the 500 to 700 repertoires, and roughly 9.9 million of these chains were shared by at least two donors. To remove PCR and sequencing errors, raw reads were error-corrected and collapsed into unique sequences using a nearest-neighbor algorithm that merged closely related sequences. Alignment of CDR3 sequences to IMGT reference sequences was used to assign V, D and J gene segments. For a sequence to be retained, at least a six-nucleotide match to both a V gene segment and a J gene segment was required. A rearrangement counted as productive if the CDR3 had no stop codons and remained in frame with V and J, and every other rearrangement counted as non-productive. Following IMGT convention, CDR3 was defined as the stretch from the second conserved V-encoded cysteine to the conserved J-encoded phenylalanine. Sequences without an unambiguous match to a single V gene segment were excluded from the earlier analysis of 500 to 700 of the donors. An earlier analysis of about 600 of the donors called V segments functional above 56.7% productive rearrangements and segregating when the between-donor standard deviation exceeded 5%. A statistical classification framework was built to diagnose cytomegalovirus status from the catalog of TCR beta chain sequences. In a later analysis, TCR nucleotide sequences were compared against IMGT/GENE-DB human TR gene sequences so that V and J genes could be assigned. In a later analysis, CDR3 sequences and most-parsimonious VDJ recombination scenarios were assigned using the TCRdist pipeline. In a later analysis, each TCR beta chain was defined by its CDR3 amino acid sequence together with its V-gene family, and reads without a unique V-gene family were excluded. In a later analysis, 550 to 650 highly shared, low-generation-probability nucleotide sequences were removed to address suspected cross-contamination and a sequencing artifact. A later analysis calculated a clonal expansion index for each public chain from normalized within-repertoire ranks of inferred template counts. Generation probabilities in a later analysis came from a VDJ recombination model fitted to out-of-frame rearrangements, and those results were checked against IGoR. In a later analysis, hypergeometric tests were used to score TCR-TCR, TCR-HLA and TCR-CMV co-occurrence, with a repertoire-size bias correction applied to TCR pairs. False discovery rates were estimated in a later analysis by permuting HLA or CMV assignments 20 times. In a later analysis, co-occurring TCRs were grouped with DBSCAN, and TCRdist sequence similarity was added when clustering was performed within HLA-allele-positive subsets. Co-occurrence clustering excluded repertoires with fewer than 30,000 or more than 120,000 public chains, plus five with anomalous nucleotide sharing. In TCRdb, the immuneACCESS table is reduced to in-frame sequences with V and J assigned. These tables do not hold every clone; where another copy was compared, an unresolved V gene accounts for under half, and the others remain unexplained. That table supplies the V and J calls and clone size; D and trimming were determined from the DNA. For this sample there are 100,000 or so clones; more than 80% appear just once. The ten largest make up around 3.6% of the sample.

The cohort comprised approximately 700 healthy bone marrow donors. At the time of sampling, every cohort member was nominally healthy, though immune exposures that went unrecorded were likely present. The donor tested CMV seronegative, placing the donor among the roughly 340 seronegative members of the cohort. Each donor provided a peripheral blood sample, and peripheral blood mononuclear cells were used for TCR beta sequencing. Genomic DNA extraction from the blood cell samples was performed with the Qiagen DNeasy Blood Extraction Kit. Note on this clone: The antigen it binds to is not known. Nothing much larger sits one base from this clone, and base qualities are not available.

The TCR comes from a man aged 25 to 40 in good health and CMV-seronegative. The sample taken for sequencing was PBMCs. In this chain, TRBV19 is recombined with TRBJ2-3; the central 8 bases match TRBD1. The bases read TGTGCCAGTAGGGGGGACAGGAGGATAGATACGCAGTATTTT. Translated, this is CASRGDRRIDTQYF.